Presented here are 21 T cell receptor beta chains from one specimen sequenced in a study of technical replicates of blood from several donors. Here immunoSEQ multiplex PCR was the method, and the copy in TCRdb shows in-frame clones only, minus some. The sample includes tens of thousands of clones, 95% to 98% of them seen just once. The sequenced sample consisted of T cells isolated from PBMCs. These TCRs come from a human donor in good health.

This chain connects TRBV13 to TRBJ2-7; 7 nucleotides agree with TRBD2. Per germline, CDR1 PRHDT and CDR2 FYEKMQ (reference sequence). The CDR3 runs 14 residues. V shed 5 bases, J shed 2 bases, and the junction held 6 bases outside the gene matches. CDR3: CASSQWGGPYEQYF. CDR3 DNA sequence: TGTGCCAGCAGCCAGTGGGGGGGTCCCTACGAGCAGTACTTC.

The chain employs TRBV4-1 and TRBJ1-4, with TRBD1 as a possible D gene (5 bases). The V gene lost 0 bases and the J gene lost 6 bases, with 14 bases spanning the gap. The CDR3 runs 16 residues. Germline assignment: CDR1 MGHRA and CDR2 YSYEKL. The CDR3 loop reads CASSQDLPGHYEKLFF. The CDR3 bases are TGCGCCAGCAGCCAAGATCTTCCAGGGCACTATGAAAAACTGTTTTTT.

The gene calls are TRBV7-9 and TRBJ2-7, with 8 bases matching TRBD2. The CDR3 sequence is 15 residues long. Trimming at V came to 5 bases and at J to 0 bases, leaving 6 bases not matched to a gene. CDR1 and CDR2 from the germline V gene are SEHNR and FQNEAQ (reference sequence). The chain's CDR3 is CASSQAGTSSYEQYF. DNA for the CDR3: TGTGCCAGCAGCCAGGCCGGGACTAGCTCCTACGAGCAGTACTTC.

This clone was counted once. V usage is TRBV6-5 and J usage is TRBJ2-1, with a tentative D call TRBD2 (5 bases). This CDR3 spans 13 amino acids. Trimming cost V 0 bases and J 6 bases, with 6 bases left between them. Germline CDR1 MNHEY, CDR2 SVGAGI. The CDR3 DNA sequence: TGTGCCAGCAGTTACTCGAGGGTCAATGAGCAGTTCTTC. It encodes CASSYSRVNEQFF.

The CDR3 spells CAWSVAPADTQYF. CDR3 nucleotides: TGTGCCTGGAGTGTAGCCCCCGCAGATACGCAGTATTTT. The gene calls are TRBV30 and TRBJ2-3, with D uncertain. The CDR3 totals 13 residues. From germline, CDR1 is GTSNPN and CDR2 SVGIG (reference sequence). With 0 bases removed from V and 4 bases from J, the gap between germline ends came to 8 bases.

This sequence joins TRBV23-1 and TRBJ2-2; D is perhaps TRBD1 (6 bases). TRBV23-1 is noted as an ORF with a role that remains uncertain. V lost 3 bases, J lost 5 bases, and 10 bases lay in between. This CDR3 comprises 14 residues. CDR3 DNA sequence: TGCGCCAGCAGTCACCAGGGGCGTACCGGGGAGCTGTTTTTT. Protein: CASSHQGRTGELFF.

The V gene is TRBV5-1, the J gene TRBJ2-7; a possible D gene is TRBD2 (5 bases). The CDR3 is 15 residues long. Germline assignment: CDR1 SGHRS and CDR2 YFSETQ. The V end was cut by 0 bases, the J end by 6 bases, with 16 bases between. CDR3 amino acids: CASSLDLVGEVEQYF. For the CDR3, the DNA is TGCGCCAGCAGCTTGGATCTGGTGGGAGAGGTCGAGCAGTACTTC.

The rearrangement uses TRBV7-9 and TRBJ2-1, with 9 bases lining up with TRBD2. V shed 5 bases, J shed 8 bases, and the junction held 4 bases outside the gene matches. The CDR3 is made up of 13 amino acids. CDR1 is SEHNR, CDR2 FQNEAQ, per germline (reference sequence). The CDR3: CASSLSGSDEQFF. Here the CDR3 DNA reads TGTGCCAGCAGCCTTAGCGGGAGTGATGAGCAGTTCTTC.

The chain couples TRBV7-6 to TRBJ2-7, with 8 bases identical to TRBD1. Germline V lookup: CDR1 SGHVS, CDR2 FNYEAQ. The CDR3 extends over 16 amino acids. With 3 bases clipped from V and 5 bases from J, the junction kept 12 bases outside the gene matches. This CDR3 reads CASSFDGTGNFNEQYF. The CDR3 DNA follows: TGTGCCAGCAGCTTCGACGGGACAGGTAACTTCAACGAGCAGTACTTC.

The chain uses TRBV5-1 and TRBJ2-1, with a tentative D call TRBD2 (5 bases). The CDR3 is 12 amino acids. Germline lookup yields CDR1 SGHRS and CDR2 YFSETQ. V lost 0 bases and J lost 8, with 6 bases in between. CDR3 region: CASSLARDEQFF. CDR3 in DNA: TGCGCCAGCAGCTTGGCGAGGGATGAGCAGTTCTTC. Using reference TRBV5-1 and TRBJ2-1 for the parts outside the CDR3, the full variable domain is KAGVTQTPRYLIKTRGQQVTLSCSPISGHRSVSWYQQTPGQGLQFLFEYFSETQRNKGNFPGRFSGRQFSNSRSEMNVSTLELGDSALYLCASSLARDEQFFGPGTRLTVL.

The genes are TRBV5-4 and TRBJ1-2, with TRBD1 as a possible D gene (6 bases). V was trimmed by 4 bases and J by 8 bases, leaving 21 bases between them. Germline V gene sequence: CDR1 SGHNT, CDR2 YYREEE (reference sequence). This CDR3 is built from 15 residues. CDR3 in DNA: TGTGCCAGCAGCCTCGCTTTGGGGGGGGCGGGAGGCTACACCTTC. It codes for CASSLALGGAGGYTF.

The gene calls are TRBV4-1 and TRBJ2-7; D may be TRBD2 (6 bases). The CDR3 is 15 amino acids. V was clipped by 1 base and J by 3 bases, with 13 bases between them. The germline CDR1 and CDR2 sequences are MGHRA and YSYEKL. The CDR3 DNA sequence: TGCGCCAGCAGCCAAGGCCTAAACGGGGGCTACGAGCAGTACTTC. It specifies CASSQGLNGGYEQYF.

The rearrangement uses TRBV13 and TRBJ1-1; D remains ambiguous. Trimming removed 6 bases from V and 1 base from J, with 21 bases in between. The CDR3 runs to 17 residues. Germline loops: CDR1 PRHDT, CDR2 FYEKMQ (reference sequence). CDR3 nucleotide sequence: TGTGCCAGCAGGCCGGATAGAGGGCTAGAGTCGAACACTGAAGCTTTCTTT. Its translation is CASRPDRGLESNTEAFF.

The chain employs TRBV4-2 and TRBJ2-7; TRBD2 matches 9 bases. With 4 bases clipped from V and 1 base from J, the junction kept 5 bases outside the gene matches. From germline, CDR1 is LGHNA and CDR2 YNFKEQ. CDR3 length equals 15 residues. The CDR3, as DNA: TGTGCCAGCAGCCCCCTAGCGGGAAAATCCTACGAGCAGTACTTC. Translated, it gives CASSPLAGKSYEQYF.

CDR3 bases: TGTGCCAGCAGTGAAAGGGGGACAGGGGGAGAAAAACTGTTTTTT. It yields the protein CASSERGTGGEKLFF. The chain combines TRBV25-1 with TRBJ1-4; 11 positions agree with TRBD1. Trimming removed 2 bases from V and 8 bases from J; junction bases left unmatched: 4. Germline V gene lookup returns CDR1 MGHDK and CDR2 SYGVNS. The CDR3 totals 15 residues.

J is TRBJ2-1 and V is TRBV19; TRBD2 aligns across 8 bases. Per germline, CDR1 LNHDA and CDR2 SQIVND (reference sequence). The CDR3 extends over 15 amino acids. With V trimmed by 9 bases and J by 7 bases, 14 bases remained unmatched. Written as DNA, the CDR3 is TGTGCCAGCCATACAGCGGGAGAAGGGAGGAATGAGCAGTTCTTC. Protein sequence: CASHTAGEGRNEQFF.

The chain uses TRBV5-4 and TRBJ1-2; TRBD1 matches 7 bases. Germline trimming cut 2 bases from V and 4 bases from J; bases unmatched to any gene: 8. The CDR3 spans 15 residues. CDR1 is SGHNT and CDR2 is YYREEE in the germline V gene (reference sequence). CDR3 amino acids: CASSFGTVPIYGYTF. The CDR3 DNA reads as TGTGCCAGCAGCTTTGGGACAGTCCCGATCTATGGCTACACCTTC. Full variable domain (remainder filled in from reference TRBV5-4 and TRBJ1-2): ETGVTQSPTHLIKTRGQQVTLRCSSQSGHNTVSWYQQALGQGPQFIFQYYREEENGRGNFPPRFSGLQFPNYSSELNVNALELDDSALYLCASSFGTVPIYGYTFGSGTRLTVV.

This clone has only one observation. The chain links TRBV7-9 to TRBJ1-1; weak D call: TRBD1 (5 bases). The CDR3 runs to 13 residues. The V gene lost 4 bases and the J gene lost 8 bases, with 14 bases spanning the gap. CDR1 is SEHNR and CDR2 is FQNEAQ in the germline V gene (reference sequence). The CDR3 nucleotides read TGTGCCAGCAGCTGGACAACTGGTAGAGAAGCTTTCTTT. Translating it yields CASSWTTGREAFF.

This chain connects TRBV2 to TRBJ2-5; no firm D call. Trimming cost V 4 bases and J 6 bases, with 3 bases left between them. CDR3 length equals 10 residues. Germline loops: CDR1 SNHLY, CDR2 FYNNEI. The chain's CDR3 is CASSGQTQYF. CDR3 bases: TGTGCCAGCAGTGGGCAGACCCAGTACTTC.

This clone is a singleton in its sample. This rearrangement joins TRBV15 to TRBJ2-7, with 9 bases that match TRBD1. The CDR3 is made up of 15 amino acids. After removal of 1 base from V and 4 bases from J, the junction contained 5 bases not matched to a gene. Per germline, CDR1 LNHNV and CDR2 YYDKDF (reference sequence). This CDR3 is CATSRVGTGFYEQYF. CDR3 nucleotide sequence: TGTGCCACCAGCAGAGTCGGGACAGGGTTTTACGAGCAGTACTTC.

The gene calls are TRBV9 and TRBJ1-3; D gene uncertain. This CDR3 region has 15 residues. CDR1 and CDR2 from the germline V gene are SGDLS and YYNGEE. Trimming left V 0 bases short and J 2 bases short, with 9 bases between. The CDR3 bases are TGTGCCAGCAGCGTAGGCACAGCCCCTGGAAACACCATATATTTT. It specifies CASSVGTAPGNTIYF.